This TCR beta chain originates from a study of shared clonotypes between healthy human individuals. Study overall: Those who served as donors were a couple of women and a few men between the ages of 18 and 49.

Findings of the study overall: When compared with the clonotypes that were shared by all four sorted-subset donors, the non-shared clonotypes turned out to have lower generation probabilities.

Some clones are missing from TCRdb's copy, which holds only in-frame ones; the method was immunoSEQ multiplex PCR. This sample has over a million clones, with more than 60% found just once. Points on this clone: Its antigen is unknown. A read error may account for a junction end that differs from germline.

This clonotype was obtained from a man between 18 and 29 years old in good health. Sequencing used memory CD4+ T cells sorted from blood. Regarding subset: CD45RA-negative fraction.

The CDR3 spells CASSSGLRGEQYF. Here the CDR3 DNA reads TGTGCTAGCAGCTCCGGGTTGCGTGGCGAGCAGTACTTC. V and J are TRBV7-7 and TRBJ2-7, with D uncertain. The CDR3 loop spans 13 amino acids. Germline V gene lookup returns CDR1 SSHAT and CDR2 FNYEAQ (reference sequence).